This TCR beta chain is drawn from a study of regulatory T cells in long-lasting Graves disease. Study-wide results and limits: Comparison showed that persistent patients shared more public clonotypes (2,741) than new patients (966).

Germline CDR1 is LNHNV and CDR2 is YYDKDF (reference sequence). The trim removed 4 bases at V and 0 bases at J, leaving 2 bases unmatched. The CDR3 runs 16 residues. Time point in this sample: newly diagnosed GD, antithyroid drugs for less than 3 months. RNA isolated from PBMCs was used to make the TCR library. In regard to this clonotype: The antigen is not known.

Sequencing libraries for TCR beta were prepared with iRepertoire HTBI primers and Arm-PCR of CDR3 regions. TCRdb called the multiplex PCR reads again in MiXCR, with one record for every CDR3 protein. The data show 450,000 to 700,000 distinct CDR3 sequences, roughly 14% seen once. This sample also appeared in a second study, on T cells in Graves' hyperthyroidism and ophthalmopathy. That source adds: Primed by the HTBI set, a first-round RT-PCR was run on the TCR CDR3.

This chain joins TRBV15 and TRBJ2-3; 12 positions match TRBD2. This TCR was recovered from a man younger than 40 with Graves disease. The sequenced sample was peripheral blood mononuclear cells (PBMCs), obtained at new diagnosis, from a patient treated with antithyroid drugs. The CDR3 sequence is CATSMGLAGSTDTQYF. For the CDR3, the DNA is TGTGCCACCAGCATGGGACTAGCGGGTAGCACAGATACGCAGTATTTT.